A single sample is the source of the 21 T cell receptor beta chains below, sequenced in a study of blood T cell repertoires in COVID-19. TCRdb keeps only in-frame clones here, not all; method: immunoSEQ multiplex PCR. The table lists 200,000 to 250,000 clones, 80% to 90% of them singletons, with approximately 3.8% in the top ten. The sample taken for sequencing was PBMCs or T cells enriched from blood (not recorded which). These receptor sequences come from a woman between 18 and 29 years old in a cohort exposed to, infected with or recovered from COVID-19 (not recorded which).

The chain employs TRBV5-6 and TRBJ2-2, with a possible D match to TRBD2 (5 bases). Trimming left V 1 base short and J 3 bases short, with 13 bases between. CDR1 and CDR2 (germline): SGHDT, YYEEEE. The CDR3 consists of 16 residues. For the CDR3, the DNA is TGTGCCAGCAGCTTGACGGGGAGAAGGTACACCGGGGAGCTGTTTTTT. Translated, it gives CASSLTGRRYTGELFF.

The chain employs TRBV6-5 and TRBJ2-7; D may be TRBD1 (5 bases). The CDR3 length is 13 residues. CDR1 is MNHEY, CDR2 SVGAGI, per germline. Trimming took 4 bases from V and 4 from J, leaving 11 bases between them. CDR3 sequence reads: CASSFGRAYEQYF. The CDR3 region has the DNA TGTGCCAGCAGTTTTGGCAGGGCTTACGAGCAGTACTTC.

The chain couples TRBV11-2 to TRBJ1-6; D remains unclear. CDR1 and CDR2 from the germline V gene are SGHAT and FQNNGV. The CDR3 contains 14 residues. The ends were cut back, 3 bases at V and 8 bases at J, with 11 bases in the middle. The CDR3 DNA sequence: TGTGCCAGCAGCTTCGAGACTTCCTATTCACCCCTCCACTTT. Encoded protein: CASSFETSYSPLHF.

V is TRBV5-1 and J is TRBJ2-1; tentatively, D is TRBD1 (6 bases). V was cut by 1 base and J by 8 bases, with 13 bases left in between. The CDR3 is 14 residues long. Per germline, CDR1 SGHRS and CDR2 YFSETQ. CDR3 residues: CASSLWAGAHEQFF. The CDR3 DNA reads TGCGCCAGCAGCTTGTGGGCAGGGGCCCATGAGCAGTTCTTC.

This clone has a handful of counts. J is TRBJ2-7 and V is TRBV7-9; tentative D call: TRBD1 (6 bases). This CDR3 is built from 16 residues. With 3 bases removed from V and 0 bases from J, the gap between germline ends came to 15 bases. Germline lookup yields CDR1 SEHNR and CDR2 FQNEAQ (reference sequence). This CDR3 is CASSFSPGHSSYEQYF. Written as DNA, the CDR3 is TGTGCCAGCAGCTTTTCTCCGGGACATAGCTCCTACGAGCAGTACTTC.

This clone was seen only a few times. The chain is built from TRBV6-6 and TRBJ2-1; TRBD2 matches at 10 bases. Germline V gene lookup returns CDR1 MNHNY and CDR2 SVGAGI (reference sequence). The CDR3 sequence is 15 residues long. Germline trimming cut 4 bases from V and 4 bases from J; bases unmatched to any gene: 4. CDR3 loop: CASSLSSGGYNEQFF. CDR3 sequence (DNA): TGTGCCAGCAGTTTGTCTAGCGGGGGATACAATGAGCAGTTCTTC.

The chain has TRBV15 and TRBJ2-2, with a possible D match to TRBD1 (7 bases). V lost 6 bases and J 4 bases, leaving 15 bases between the germline ends. The CDR3 is 15 residues long. Germline CDR1 reads LNHNV; CDR2 reads YYDKDF (reference sequence). The chain's CDR3 is CATSPGRGVTGELFF. The CDR3 DNA sequence: TGTGCCACCAGTCCGGGCAGGGGGGTCACCGGGGAGCTGTTTTTT. Combining the CDR3 with reference TRBV15 and TRBJ2-2 gives the whole variable domain DAMVIQNPRYQVTQFGKPVTLSCSQTLNHNVMYWYQQKSSQAPKLLFHYYDKDFNNEADTPDNFQSRRPNTSFCFLDIRSPGLGDTAMYLCATSPGRGVTGELFFGEGSRLTVL.

This clone appeared a single time. The rearrangement joins TRBV19 to TRBJ2-3, with 8 bases fitting TRBD2. With 6 bases clipped from V and 2 bases from J, the junction kept 4 bases outside the gene matches. This CDR3 comprises 14 residues. From germline, CDR1 is LNHDA and CDR2 SQIVND (reference sequence). The CDR3 DNA follows: TGTGCCAGTAGGCGGGGGGCGTCCACAGATACGCAGTATTTT. Translated, it gives CASRRGASTDTQYF.

This rearrangement joins TRBV4-2 to TRBJ2-2, with 7 bases lining up with TRBD2. CDR1 is LGHNA, CDR2 YNFKEQ, per germline. The CDR3 loop spans 16 amino acids. The junction had 5 bases not matched to a gene; V was cut back by 3 bases and J by 1 base. This CDR3 reads CASSHGPSGNTGELFF. DNA of the CDR3: TGTGCCAGCAGCCATGGACCTAGCGGGAACACCGGGGAGCTGTTTTTT.

The chain combines TRBV5-1 with TRBJ2-5; TRBD2 matches 8 bases. There are 17 residues in the CDR3. Germline assignment: CDR1 SGHRS and CDR2 YFSETQ. V dropped 6 bases and J dropped 4; count of bases not matched to a gene: 17. CDR3 bases: TGCGCCAGCACGAGGGGCGGGGGGCCCTCGGGTCGAGAGACCCAGTACTTC. It specifies CASTRGGGPSGRETQYF.

The J gene is TRBJ2-7, the V gene TRBV11-3, with TRBD1 identical over 9 bases. The germline V gene has CDR1 SGHNT and CDR2 YENEEA. The length of the CDR3 is 16 residues. Germline trimming cut 5 bases from V and 8 bases from J; bases unmatched to any gene: 16. The CDR3 region is CASSRGTGNVHSQQYF. The CDR3 DNA reads TGTGCCAGCAGCCGCGGGACAGGGAACGTTCATTCGCAGCAGTACTTC.

The CDR3 sequence: CASSLGQDPYTF. CDR3 sequence (DNA): TGTGCCAGCAGTCTAGGACAGGACCCCTACACCTTC. The V and J genes are TRBV3-1 (or the pseudogene TRBV3-2) and TRBJ1-2; 7 bases align to TRBD1. The CDR3 extends over 12 amino acids. V gave up 6 bases and J gave up 10 bases; unmatched junction bases: 8. Germline V gene sequence: CDR1 LGHDT, CDR2 YNNKEL (reference sequence).

This clone was picked up a small number of times. This rearrangement joins TRBV5-4 to TRBJ2-6; the match to TRBD2 covers 10 bases. This CDR3 has 20 residues. CDR1 SGHNT and CDR2 YYREEE come from the germline V gene (reference sequence). V shed 2 bases, J shed 0 bases, and the junction held 11 bases outside the gene matches. CDR3 sequence: CASSLGSGRLVFSGANVLTF. Written as DNA, the CDR3 is TGTGCCAGCAGCTTAGGTAGCGGGAGGTTAGTCTTCTCTGGGGCCAACGTCCTGACTTTC. Complete variable domain (other parts from reference TRBV5-4 and TRBJ2-6): ETGVTQSPTHLIKTRGQQVTLRCSSQSGHNTVSWYQQALGQGPQFIFQYYREEENGRGNFPPRFSGLQFPNYSSELNVNALELDDSALYLCASSLGSGRLVFSGANVLTFGAGSRLTVL.

As concerns this clone: The germline gene is not matched at one end of the junction; a read error may be the cause. The chain employs TRBV9 and TRBJ2-7; D perhaps matches TRBD1 (6 bases). The germline V gene encodes CDR1 SGDLS and CDR2 YYNGEE. There are 13 residues in the CDR3. For the CDR3, the DNA is TGTGCCGGCAGCGTAGTAGGGGGTTCCGAGCAGTACTTC. This sequence encodes CAGSVVGGSEQYF.

The chain couples TRBV24-1 to TRBJ2-3; 9 bases are a match to TRBD2. The CDR3 runs to 16 residues. Germline lookup yields CDR1 KGHDR and CDR2 SFDVKD. V shed 9 bases, J shed 3 bases, and the junction held 12 bases outside the gene matches. The chain's CDR3 is CATSNSAGGWTDTQYF. CDR3 DNA sequence: TGTGCCACCTCAAACTCAGCGGGAGGTTGGACAGATACGCAGTATTTT.

The chain joins TRBV19 to TRBJ1-2; D possibly corresponds to TRBD1 (5 bases). The CDR3 is 10 amino acids. The V end lost 6 bases, the J end lost 8 bases, and 7 bases lay between the germline ends. Germline values: CDR1 LNHDA, CDR2 SQIVND (reference sequence). CDR3 in amino acids: CASRKGGYTF. The CDR3 DNA is TGTGCCAGTAGGAAGGGGGGCTACACCTTC.

The V call is TRBV5-1, the J call TRBJ1-1, with D hard to call. The CDR3 is 14 residues long. V was pared by 5 bases and J by 2 bases, with 13 bases between. Germline-derived CDR1 and CDR2 are SGHRS and YFSETQ. The CDR3 coding sequence is TGCGCCAGCAGGTTGACCGGAGGAAACACTGAAGCTTTCTTT. Its protein is CASRLTGGNTEAFF.

The count of this clone is one. V usage is TRBV2 and J usage is TRBJ1-2; 7 nucleotides agree with TRBD1. The germline CDR1 and CDR2 sequences are SNHLY and FYNNEI. Trimming took 7 bases from V and 2 from J; bases not matched to a gene: 4. The CDR3 is 13 amino acids. CDR3 sequence reads: CASNPTGNYGYTF. The DNA for the CDR3 is TGTGCCAGCAACCCGACAGGGAACTATGGCTACACCTTC.

The rearrangement uses TRBV5-1 and TRBJ1-1, with TRBD1 matching over 10 bases. J was trimmed by 0 bases and V by 6 bases; bases with no gene match: 11. There are 17 residues in the CDR3. The germline gives CDR1 SGHRS, CDR2 YFSETQ. The CDR3 DNA follows: TGCGCCAGCAAACCGGGACAGGGGACCCTCATGAACACTGAAGCTTTCTTT. Its translation: CASKPGQGTLMNTEAFF.

A few counts support this clone. V usage is TRBV28 and J usage is TRBJ2-7, with a weak D call TRBD1 (5 bases). V lost 6 bases and J 3 bases, leaving 18 bases between the germline ends. CDR3 size: 15 residues. Germline loops: CDR1 MDHEN, CDR2 SYDVKM. In DNA, the CDR3 is TGTGCCAGCAGCCGCACAGGTCTGGGGAACTACGAGCAGTACTTC. It specifies CASSRTGLGNYEQYF.

The chain employs TRBV28 and TRBJ1-2; D unresolved. From germline, CDR1 is MDHEN and CDR2 SYDVKM. V gave up 6 bases and J gave up 8 bases, with 16 bases separating them. The CDR3 consists of 13 residues. CDR3 sequence reads: CASRPTSYPGYTF. CDR3 nucleotides: TGTGCCAGCAGACCTACCTCTTATCCGGGCTACACCTTC.